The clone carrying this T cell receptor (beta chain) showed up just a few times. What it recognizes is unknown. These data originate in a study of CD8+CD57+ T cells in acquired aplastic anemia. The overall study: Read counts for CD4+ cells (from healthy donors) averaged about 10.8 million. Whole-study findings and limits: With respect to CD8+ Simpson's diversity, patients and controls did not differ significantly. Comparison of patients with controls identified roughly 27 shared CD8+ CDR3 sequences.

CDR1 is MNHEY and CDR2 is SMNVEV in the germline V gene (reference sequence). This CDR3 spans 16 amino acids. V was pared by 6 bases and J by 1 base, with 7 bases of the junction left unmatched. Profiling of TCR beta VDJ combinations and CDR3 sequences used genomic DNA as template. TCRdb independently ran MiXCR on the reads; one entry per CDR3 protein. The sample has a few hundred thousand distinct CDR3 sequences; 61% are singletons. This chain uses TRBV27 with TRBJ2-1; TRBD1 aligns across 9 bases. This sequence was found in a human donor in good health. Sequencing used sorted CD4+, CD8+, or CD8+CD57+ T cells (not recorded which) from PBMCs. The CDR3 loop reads CASSLYGQGSYNEQFF. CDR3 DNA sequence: TGTGCCAGCAGCCTCTATGGACAGGGGTCCTACAATGAGCAGTTCTTC.